These 23 T cell receptor beta chains originate from one sample sequenced in a study of T cell responses to AZD1222 COVID-19 vaccine. The data were produced by immunoSEQ multiplex PCR, yet TCRdb's version contains in-frame clones alone and is incomplete. The table shows about 78,000 clones, with 70% to 85% occurring only once. The sample in question was peripheral blood, obtained on day 0 of AZD1222 vaccination. The origin of the receptors is an adult in good health.

The rearrangement links TRBV14 to TRBJ2-3; 9 bases align to TRBD2. This CDR3 has 15 residues. Trimming removed 1 base from V and 1 base from J; junction bases left unmatched: 0. Germline V CDR1 and CDR2: SGHDN, FVKESK. CDR3 nucleotide sequence: TGTGCCAGCAGCCAAGGACTAGCGGGCACAGATACGCAGTATTTT. This sequence encodes CASSQGLAGTDTQYF.

The chain combines TRBV5-1 with TRBJ2-1; 11 nucleotides line up with TRBD2. The J segment lost 6 bases and the V segment lost 4 bases, leaving 9 bases of the junction unmatched. This CDR3 is built from 16 residues. Germline CDR1 reads SGHRS; CDR2 reads YFSETQ. This CDR3 is CASSPSSSGGPNEQFF. The CDR3 nucleotides read TGCGCCAGCAGCCCATCGTCTAGCGGGGGGCCCAATGAGCAGTTCTTC.

For the CDR3, the DNA is TGTGCCTGGAGGAGTGGTGGCTCTGGAAACACCATATATTTT. Amino acid sequence: CAWRSGGSGNTIYF. V is TRBV30 and J is TRBJ1-3; D gene ambiguous. Germline V gives CDR1 GTSNPN, CDR2 SVGIG (reference sequence). The V and J ends lost 3 bases and 0 bases respectively, with 9 bases between them. CDR3 length: 14 amino acids.

The chain is built from TRBV6-2 or TRBV6-3 and TRBJ2-2; TRBD2 matches at 10 bases. CDR1 MNHEY and CDR2 SVGEGT come from the germline V gene. CDR3 length: 17 residues. Trimming removed 2 bases from V and 1 base from J; junction bases left unmatched: 4. DNA for the CDR3: TGTGCCAGCAGTTACAACCCTAGCGGGGGGAACACCGGGGAGCTGTTTTTT. Its protein is CASSYNPSGGNTGELFF.

This clone was recorded once. The chain couples TRBV25-1 to TRBJ1-1; unclear D gene. The germline CDR1 and CDR2 sequences are MGHDK and SYGVNS. CDR3 length: 14 residues. V was shortened by 3 bases and J by 2 bases, with 10 bases between the two germline ends. In DNA, the CDR3 is TGTGCCAGCAGTGAGGAACAGCCAAACACTGAAGCTTTCTTT. Amino acid sequence: CASSEEQPNTEAFF.

This chain connects TRBV6-5 to TRBJ2-7, with 9 nucleotides matching TRBD1. Germline trimming cut 4 bases from V and 5 bases from J; bases unmatched to any gene: 9. This CDR3 has 15 amino acids. From germline, CDR1 is MNHEY and CDR2 SVGAGI. CDR3: CASSFPGTGNDEQYF. DNA for the CDR3: TGTGCCAGCAGTTTCCCCGGGACAGGGAACGACGAGCAGTACTTC.

This clone came up once. The chain has TRBV9 and TRBJ1-1, with 7 bases aligning to TRBD1. Looked up from germline, CDR1 is SGDLS and CDR2 is YYNGEE. Trimming cost V 4 bases and J 2 bases; bases outside gene matches: 8. The CDR3 spans 15 residues. The CDR3 protein is CASSSFRDSNTEAFF. CDR3 DNA sequence: TGTGCCAGCAGCTCATTCCGGGACAGCAACACTGAAGCTTTCTTT.

The rearrangement uses TRBV5-4 and TRBJ2-3; TRBD2 aligns across 11 bases. Germline V lookup: CDR1 SGHNT, CDR2 YYREEE (reference sequence). This CDR3 has 18 amino acids. V shed 3 bases and J 3 bases; nucleotides not matched to a gene: 12. CDR3 sequence (DNA): TGTGCCAGCAGCTCCGGGACTAGCGGCACCCTCGGTACAGATACGCAGTATTTT. Its translation: CASSSGTSGTLGTDTQYF.

The chain has TRBV5-5 and TRBJ2-3, with TRBD2 matching over 7 bases. This CDR3 comprises 14 residues. V shed 4 bases and J 0 bases; nucleotides not matched to a gene: 2. The germline V gene has CDR1 SGHKS and CDR2 YYEKEE (reference sequence). CDR3 amino acids: CASSQAGSTDTQYF. The DNA of the CDR3 is TGTGCCAGCAGCCAAGCGGGGAGCACAGATACGCAGTATTTT. Full variable domain (missing parts from reference TRBV5-5 and TRBJ2-3): DAGVTQSPTHLIKTRGQQVTLRCSPISGHKSVSWYQQVLGQGPQFIFQYYEKEERGRGNFPDRFSARQFPNYSSELNVNALLLGDSALYLCASSQAGSTDTQYFGPGTRLTVL.

The V and J genes are TRBV19 and TRBJ1-1, with TRBD1 as a possible D gene (5 bases). Trimming took off 4 bases at V and 6 bases at J, with 12 bases between the two ends. CDR1 and CDR2 (germline): LNHDA, SQIVND (reference sequence). The CDR3 covers 13 residues. The CDR3 DNA sequence: TGTGCCAGTAGTAGCCCGGTGGGGGCTGAAGCTTTCTTT. The encoded protein is CASSSPVGAEAFF.

This clone is judged medium-sized. The chain recombines TRBV19 with TRBJ1-1, with a possible D match to TRBD1 (6 bases). The V gene lost 8 bases and the J gene lost 0 bases, with 10 bases spanning the gap. The V gene's germline CDR1 is LNHDA and CDR2 SQIVND (reference sequence). There are 13 residues in the CDR3. CDR3 nucleotide sequence: TGTGCCAGTCTGGACAGACTGAACACTGAAGCTTTCTTT. Translation: CASLDRLNTEAFF.

This clone is labeled as medium-sized. The gene calls are TRBV6-4 and TRBJ1-6, with a tentative D call TRBD1 (6 bases). V lost 0 bases, J lost 7 bases, and 10 bases lay in between. The CDR3 runs 15 residues. The germline V gene encodes CDR1 MRHNA and CDR2 SNTAGT. CDR3 DNA sequence: TGTGCCAGCAGTGACTCCCCGGGACAAAATTCACCCCTCCACTTT. Its translation is CASSDSPGQNSPLHF.

This clone has more than one count but fewer than ten. The gene calls are TRBV4-1 and TRBJ2-1; no firm D call. V lost 3 bases to trimming and J lost 0 bases, with 15 bases between them. The germline V gene encodes CDR1 MGHRA and CDR2 YSYEKL. The CDR3 has 17 residues. The CDR3 DNA follows: TGCGCCAGCAGCCATACACTCCGCCGGAGCTCCTACAATGAGCAGTTCTTC. Translated: CASSHTLRRSSYNEQFF.

The chain combines TRBV11-2 with TRBJ2-2; 7 bases align to TRBD1. After removal of 2 bases from V and 2 bases from J, the junction contained 2 bases not matched to a gene. This CDR3 contains 15 residues. The germline V gene has CDR1 SGHAT and CDR2 FQNNGV. The CDR3 nucleotides read TGTGCCAGCAGCTTAAGAGGGGGCAACACCGGGGAGCTGTTTTTT. Its protein is CASSLRGGNTGELFF. The full variable domain, its missing parts supplied by reference TRBV11-2 and TRBJ2-2, is EAGVAQSPRYKIIEKRQSVAFWCNPISGHATLYWYQQILGQGPKLLIQFQNNGVVDDSQLPKDRFSAERLKGVDSTLKIQPAKLEDSAVYLCASSLRGGNTGELFFGEGSRLTVL.

The chain joins TRBV27 to TRBJ1-6, with D perhaps TRBD1 (6 bases). The ends were cut back, 6 bases at V and 13 bases at J, with 25 bases in the middle. The CDR3 runs 16 residues. The germline V gene encodes CDR1 MNHEY and CDR2 SMNVEV (reference sequence). The CDR3 DNA reads as TGTGCCAGCAGACCTTGGACAGAGAAACTTTCGGTCCCCCTCCACTTT. Protein: CASRPWTEKLSVPLHF.

This clone was seen a handful of times. The chain uses TRBV5-6 and TRBJ2-1; D may be TRBD1 or TRBD2 (5 bases each). V was cut by 0 bases and J by 5 bases, with 6 bases left in between. Germline CDR1 and CDR2: SGHDT and YYEEEE. This CDR3 has 13 residues. The CDR3 nucleotides read TGTGCCAGCAGCTTGGGAGGGGACAATGAGCAGTTCTTC. This sequence encodes CASSLGGDNEQFF.

The V and J genes are TRBV4-1 and TRBJ2-7; no reliable D call. Germline V gene data show CDR1 as MGHRA and CDR2 as YSYEKL. V was pared by 4 bases and J by 7 bases, with 14 bases between. The CDR3 has 13 amino acids. The CDR3 spells CASSRRHSEEQYF. CDR3 DNA: TGCGCCAGCAGCCGTAGACACTCGGAAGAGCAGTACTTC.

The rearrangement uses TRBV7-9 and TRBJ2-3, with no clear D. V lost 4 bases and J 2 bases, leaving 7 bases between the germline ends. The CDR3 covers 13 residues. In germline, CDR1 is SEHNR, CDR2 FQNEAQ (reference sequence). CDR3: CASSSPVTDTQYF. The CDR3 DNA is TGTGCCAGCAGCTCACCGGTCACAGATACGCAGTATTTT.

This clone occurred a few times. V usage is TRBV19 and J usage is TRBJ1-1; D not certain. This CDR3 is 15 amino acids long. The V gene lost 6 bases and the J gene lost 1 base, with 15 bases spanning the gap. Germline-derived CDR1 and CDR2 are LNHDA and SQIVND (reference sequence). Here the CDR3 reads CASSATPGGNTEAFF. Written as DNA, the CDR3 is TGTGCCAGTAGCGCCACTCCGGGAGGGAACACTGAAGCTTTCTTT.

J is TRBJ2-2 and V is TRBV9; D unresolved. Germline loops: CDR1 SGDLS, CDR2 YYNGEE. The CDR3 runs 13 residues. Trimming removed 5 bases at V and 1 base at J, with 6 bases between. CDR3 region: CASRDLNTGELFF. The CDR3 DNA is TGTGCCAGCAGGGATTTGAACACCGGGGAGCTGTTTTTT.

V gene TRBV5-4 combines with J gene TRBJ1-2; 7 bases fit TRBD1. The V segment lost 0 bases and the J segment 4 bases; nucleotides outside the gene matches: 6. Per the germline V gene, CDR1 is SGHNT and CDR2 is YYREEE (reference sequence). CDR3 length: 15 amino acids. The CDR3 reads CASSLDLGGPYGYTF. CDR3 nucleotide sequence: TGTGCCAGCAGCTTGGACCTAGGGGGCCCCTATGGCTACACCTTC. Variable domain in full (rest from reference TRBV5-4 and TRBJ1-2): ETGVTQSPTHLIKTRGQQVTLRCSSQSGHNTVSWYQQALGQGPQFIFQYYREEENGRGNFPPRFSGLQFPNYSSELNVNALELDDSALYLCASSLDLGGPYGYTFGSGTRLTVV.

The chain joins TRBV4-1 to TRBJ2-1, with 14 nucleotides matching TRBD2. Germline loops: CDR1 MGHRA, CDR2 YSYEKL. CDR3 length equals 17 residues. V was pared by 2 bases and J by 5 bases, with 5 bases of the junction left unmatched. The CDR3 DNA is TGCGCCAGCAGCCAAACAAGGGGACTAGCGGGAGACAATGAGCAGTTCTTC. Its translation: CASSQTRGLAGDNEQFF.

The rearrangement uses TRBV27 and TRBJ2-2, with a weak D call TRBD1 (5 bases). Looked up from germline, CDR1 is MNHEY and CDR2 is SMNVEV (reference sequence). This CDR3 has 18 residues. Trimming took off 5 bases at V and 4 bases at J, with 23 bases between the two ends. The CDR3 DNA sequence: TGTGCCAGCAGTCTCTTTGCCACAGGATACTCTGTCACCGGGGAGCTGTTTTTT. This gives the protein CASSLFATGYSVTGELFF.